These 25 T cell receptor beta chains were sequenced from one sample in a study of T cell repertoires in cytomegalovirus infection. TCRdb itself ran the reads through MiXCR, one entry per CDR3 protein. The sample lists about 530,000 distinct CDR3 sequences, roughly 29% occurring once. The sequenced material came from PBMCs. Every receptor here comes from a human donor in good health (CMV status not recorded). Some clones in this sample may be carry-over from other donors' samples.

This sequence joins TRBV18 and TRBJ1-4; a weak D match, TRBD1 (6 bases). V lost 1 base and J lost 5, with 8 bases in between. The CDR3 is 14 residues long. CDR1 is KGHSH and CDR2 is LQKENI in the germline V gene. The CDR3 coding sequence is TGTGCCAGCTCACCACTACAGGGAAATGAAAAACTGTTTTTT. It is translated as CASSPLQGNEKLFF.

The chain has TRBV5-5 and TRBJ2-7; TRBD2 agrees at 9 bases. Germline values: CDR1 SGHKS, CDR2 YYEKEE (reference sequence). Trimming cost V 4 bases and J 0 bases; bases outside gene matches: 2. The CDR3 consists of 14 residues. The chain's CDR3 is CASSGSGSSYEQYF. The CDR3 DNA reads as TGTGCCAGCAGCGGTAGCGGGAGCTCCTACGAGCAGTACTTC.

The gene calls are TRBV28 and TRBJ1-5; tentatively, D is TRBD1 (6 bases). The V gene's germline CDR1 is MDHEN and CDR2 SYDVKM. The CDR3 is made up of 14 amino acids. Between the trimmed V and J ends, which lost 5 bases and 3 bases, there was a span of 11 bases. CDR3 DNA: TGTGCCAGCAGTCTAGGGACACTCAATCAGCCCCAGCATTTT. Protein: CASSLGTLNQPQHF.

Only a few counts were recorded for this clonotype. The V gene is TRBV27, the J gene TRBJ2-1, with 9 bases that match TRBD1. Germline V lookup: CDR1 MNHEY, CDR2 SMNVEV (reference sequence). The CDR3 is made up of 16 amino acids. V shed 5 bases, J shed 7 bases, and the junction held 12 bases outside the gene matches. DNA of the CDR3: TGTGCCAGCAGTCCCCACCGGGACAGGGTAGGAAATGAGCAGTTCTTC. Amino acids: CASSPHRDRVGNEQFF.

At least ten counts were recorded for this clonotype. The V call is TRBV7-2, the J call TRBJ2-3; D not certain. The CDR3 contains 12 residues. Germline lookup yields CDR1 SGHTA and CDR2 FQGNSA. Between the trimmed V and J ends, which lost 5 bases and 2 bases, there was a span of 5 bases. CDR3 coding DNA: TGTGCCAGCAGCCGCTACACAGATACGCAGTATTTT. Residues: CASSRYTDTQYF. The whole variable domain, filled in from reference TRBV7-2 and TRBJ2-3, reads GAGVSQSPSNKVTEKGKDVELRCDPISGHTALYWYRQSLGQGLEFLIYFQGNSAPDKSGLPSDRFSAERTGGSVSTLTIQRTQQEDSAVYLCASSRYTDTQYFGPGTRLTVL.

A few counts support this clonotype. The chain combines TRBV28 with TRBJ2-7, with no clear D. Trimming cost V 7 bases and J 0 bases, with 10 bases left between them. CDR1 is MDHEN, CDR2 SYDVKM, per germline. The length of the CDR3 is 13 residues. CDR3 region: CASKIWSSYEQYF. CDR3 in DNA: TGTGCCAGCAAAATCTGGAGCTCCTACGAGCAGTACTTC.

This clonotype has just a few counts. J is TRBJ1-6 and V is TRBV28, with 11 positions matching TRBD1. Germline V gene data show CDR1 as MDHEN and CDR2 as SYDVKM. The CDR3 contains 17 residues. With V trimmed by 4 bases and J by 8 bases, 10 bases remained unmatched. CDR3 DNA sequence: TGTGCCAGCAGTTCCCAAGGCGGACAGGGGGCGGATTCACCCCTCCACTTT. Translating it yields CASSSQGGQGADSPLHF.

The chain uses TRBV5-1 and TRBJ2-3; 8 bases match TRBD1. CDR1 is SGHRS and CDR2 is YFSETQ in the germline V gene. The V segment lost 2 bases and the J segment 5 bases; nucleotides outside the gene matches: 7. The CDR3 consists of 15 residues. In DNA, the CDR3 is TGCGCCAGCAGCTTATCGACAGGGGAGCAAGATACGCAGTATTTT. Encoded protein: CASSLSTGEQDTQYF.

V gene TRBV28 combines with J gene TRBJ1-5; D unclear. V was trimmed by 3 bases and J by 3 bases, leaving 12 bases between them. The CDR3 length is 15 residues. CDR1 is MDHEN, CDR2 SYDVKM, per germline. As DNA, the CDR3 is TGTGCCAGCAGTTTTGAGGTCCAATACAATCAGCCCCAGCATTTT. Encoded protein: CASSFEVQYNQPQHF.

This clonotype has at least ten counts. The chain joins TRBV7-2 to TRBJ2-3, with a tentative D call TRBD2 (5 bases). There are 15 residues in the CDR3. V lost 9 bases and J 2 bases, leaving 18 bases between the germline ends. Germline CDR1 reads SGHTA; CDR2 reads FQGNSA. CDR3 nucleotide sequence: TGTGCCAGTTCGGACCAGCTGAGGGCCACAGATACGCAGTATTTT. Translating gives CASSDQLRATDTQYF.

In this sample, this clonotype turned up a few times. The rearrangement joins TRBV10-3 to TRBJ2-1, with D perhaps assigned TRBD1 or TRBD2 (5 bases each). Looked up from germline, CDR1 is ENHRY and CDR2 is SYGVKD. CDR3 length equals 12 residues. V was clipped by 9 bases and J by 12 bases, with 18 bases between them. The CDR3 loop reads CAIGTSKSGQFF. Here the CDR3 DNA reads TGTGCCATAGGGACCTCCAAGAGCGGGCAGTTCTTC.

About this clonotype itself: Being one base from a much bigger clone, this may be a read error. The gene calls are TRBV7-2 and TRBJ2-6, with D uncertain. The CDR3 contains 15 residues. CDR1 SGHTA and CDR2 FQGNSA come from the germline V gene. The CDR3 sequence is CAISPPNSGANVLTF. In DNA form, the CDR3 reads TGTGCCATCAGCCCCCCAAACTCTGGGGCCAACGTCCTGACTTTC. Supplemented by reference TRBV7-2 and TRBJ2-6, the full variable domain reads GAGVSQSPSNKVTEKGKDVELRCDPISGHTALYWYRQSLGQGLEFLIYFQGNSAPDKSGLPSDRFSAERTGGSVSTLTIQRTQQEDSAVYLCAISPPNSGANVLTFGAGSRLTVL.

Points on this clonotype: A read error is likely, as this CDR3 ends without the conserved phenylalanine or tryptophan. The chain carries TRBV7-9 and TRBJ1-2; D is unresolved. Trimming stripped 5 bases from V and 11 bases from J, with 15 bases between. The CDR3 has 12 residues. The V gene's germline CDR1 is SEHNR and CDR2 FQNEAQ (reference sequence). For the CDR3, the DNA is TGTGCCAGCAGCCCCCAGCGCGATAGTTACACCATC. Encoded protein: CASSPQRDSYTI.

This clonotype has more than one count but fewer than ten. The genes are TRBV12-3 or TRBV12-4 and TRBJ2-1; 8 nucleotides align to TRBD2. The CDR3 is made up of 15 amino acids. V dropped 7 bases and J dropped 1; count of bases not matched to a gene: 6. The CDR3 reads CASTKLADSYNEQFF. CDR3 nucleotide sequence: TGTGCCAGCACCAAACTAGCGGATTCCTACAATGAGCAGTTCTTC.

The rearrangement joins TRBV7-3 to TRBJ2-3, with no clear D. From germline, CDR1 is SGHTA and CDR2 FQGTGA. The CDR3 spans 13 residues. V shed 7 bases and J shed 1 base, with 9 bases lying between them. The CDR3 loop is CASTWAGTDTQYF. As DNA, the CDR3 is TGTGCCAGCACGTGGGCCGGCACAGATACGCAGTATTTT.

The chain has TRBV7-3 and TRBJ1-1; perhaps TRBD1 as D (6 bases). Trimming removed 5 bases from V and 4 bases from J, with 11 bases in between. Germline CDR1 and CDR2: SGHTA and FQGTGA. The CDR3 has 13 residues. The CDR3 coding sequence is TGTGCCAGCAGCAAAAAGGGGGGCACTGAAGCTTTCTTT. This gives the protein CASSKKGGTEAFF. Complete variable domain (other parts from reference TRBV7-3 and TRBJ1-1): GAGVSQTPSNKVTEKGKYVELRCDPISGHTALYWYRQSLGQGPEFLIYFQGTGAADDSGLPNDRFFAVRPEGSVSTLKIQRTERGDSAVYLCASSKKGGTEAFFGQGTRLTVV.

This clonotype was counted at least ten times. The CDR3 nucleotides read TGTGCCAGCAGCGTTGGGAGGGGGGGTACGCAGTATTTT. Its protein is CASSVGRGGTQYF. The rearrangement links TRBV7-2 to TRBJ2-3; a possible D gene is TRBD2 (7 bases). Trimming removed 5 bases from V and 8 bases from J, with 14 bases in between. CDR1 SGHTA and CDR2 FQGNSA come from the germline V gene. This CDR3 spans 13 amino acids.

Here the CDR3 DNA reads TGCAGCGTTGAATCCCTAAATAGGCAGTACGTC. Its protein product is CSVESLNRQYV. J is TRBJ2-7 and V is TRBV29-1; D remains ambiguous. The CDR3 spans 11 residues. Germline V gives CDR1 SQVTM, CDR2 ANQGSEA. V gave up 2 bases and J gave up 9 bases, with 11 bases separating them.

This clonotype was recorded at least ten times. The DNA of the CDR3 is TGTGCCACCAGTGATTTCGGCACAGATACGCAGTATTTT. Encoded protein: CATSDFGTDTQYF. This chain connects TRBV24-1 to TRBJ2-3, with D hard to call. The V gene's germline CDR1 is KGHDR and CDR2 SFDVKD. V was shortened by 1 base and J by 1 base, with 2 bases between the two germline ends. This CDR3 contains 13 residues.

This clonotype was found a few times. V is TRBV5-4 and J is TRBJ2-1; D gene unclear. Looked up from germline, CDR1 is SGHNT and CDR2 is YYREEE (reference sequence). The CDR3 is 13 residues long. The ends were cut back, 1 base at V and 9 bases at J, with 11 bases in the middle. The CDR3 sequence is CASSLTPRGEQFF. Written as DNA, the CDR3 is TGTGCCAGCAGCTTGACACCCCGAGGTGAGCAGTTCTTC.

The chain uses TRBV6-2 or TRBV6-3 and TRBJ2-3; D tentatively reads TRBD1 or TRBD2 (5 bases each). Germline values: CDR1 MNHEY, CDR2 SVGEGT. Trimming removed 2 bases at V and 5 bases at J, with 14 bases between. The CDR3 totals 15 residues. The CDR3: CASSYDAMRGDTQYF. CDR3 nucleotides: TGTGCCAGCAGTTACGATGCCATGAGGGGAGATACGCAGTATTTT.

This clonotype was detected a few times. The chain is built from TRBV7-8 and TRBJ1-3, with a tentative D call TRBD1 (6 bases). The CDR3 has 16 amino acids. Trimming took 5 bases from V and 2 from J, leaving 16 bases between them. From germline, CDR1 is SGHVS and CDR2 FQNEAQ. DNA of the CDR3: TGTGCCAGCAGCCCGCACAGGGTTGGCGCTGGAAACACCATATATTTT. Translation gives CASSPHRVGAGNTIYF.

This clonotype has just a few counts. The rearrangement joins TRBV12-3 or TRBV12-4 to TRBJ1-3; D perhaps matches TRBD1 (5 bases). The CDR3 totals 17 residues. V lost 8 bases to trimming and J lost 1 base, with 21 bases between them. The CDR3 bases are TGTGCCAGCGGGGACCCGGGCCGCTTTAGATCTGGAAACACCATATATTTT. Translated: CASGDPGRFRSGNTIYF.

In the case of this clonotype: A junction end diverges from the germline sequence, so it may reflect a read error. The chain recombines TRBV11-3 with TRBJ2-5; D might be TRBD2 (6 bases). The CDR3 runs 14 residues. CDR1 and CDR2 (germline): SGHNT, YENEEA. CDR3: CASSLAEDQETQYF. In DNA form, the CDR3 reads TGTGCCAGCAGTTTAGCGGAGGACCAAGAGACCCAGTACTTC.

V gene TRBV12-3 or TRBV12-4 combines with J gene TRBJ1-5, with a weak D call TRBD1 (6 bases). V lost 8 bases and J 2 bases, leaving 19 bases between the germline ends. The CDR3 totals 16 residues. The CDR3 sequence: CASADSATGGNQPQHF. In DNA, the CDR3 is TGTGCCAGCGCGGACAGTGCCACCGGGGGCAATCAGCCCCAGCATTTT.